The 20 T cell receptor beta chains listed next were all sequenced from one sample in a study of breast tumors, draining lymph nodes, adjacent tissues. Each CDR3 protein gets one entry after TCRdb re-called the multiplex PCR reads with MiXCR. Of approximately 250,000 distinct CDR3 sequences listed, less than 45% were seen once; the top ten hold approximately 3.5%. Samples came from axillary lymph nodes draining the breast cancer. The sequenced material came from axillary lymph node tissue. Every receptor here comes from a female donor with breast cancer. Some clones in this sample may be carry-over from other donors' samples.

This clonotype came up many times. A read error may account for a junction end that differs from germline. V is TRBV7-6 and J is TRBJ2-1, with D unresolved. CDR1 SGHVS and CDR2 FNYEAQ come from the germline V gene. The CDR3 runs to 15 residues. The CDR3 DNA is TGTGCCAGCAGCTTAGGAGTGATCGTCACGAATGAGCAATTCTTC. Translation gives CASSLGVIVTNEQFF.

A few counts support this clonotype. The V call is TRBV5-1, the J call TRBJ2-1; the match to TRBD2 covers 16 bases. Germline V CDR1 and CDR2: SGHRS, YFSETQ. J lost 10 bases, V lost 2 bases, and 12 bases had no gene match. This CDR3 spans 18 amino acids. CDR3 DNA sequence: TGCGCCAGCAGCTTCGCCGGGACTAGCGGGGGGGGGGTTCGAGAGCAGTTCTTC. Encoded protein: CASSFAGTSGGGVREQFF.

This clonotype was detected ten times or more. This could be a read error, since a much larger clone is one nucleotide away. The CDR3 DNA follows: TGTGCTAGTGGTTTCATCTTCTTGGACAGGGGGAAATACGAGCAGTACTTC. It specifies CASGFIFLDRGKYEQYF. The chain recombines TRBV12-5 with TRBJ2-7, with 10 bases aligning to TRBD1. V shed 3 bases and J 4 bases; nucleotides not matched to a gene: 12. CDR3 length: 17 residues. Germline V gene data show CDR1 as LGHNT and CDR2 as FRNRAP. Supplemented by reference TRBV12-5 and TRBJ2-7, the full variable domain reads DARVTQTPRHKVTEMGQEVTMRCQPILGHNTVFWYRQTMMQGLELLAYFRNRAPLDDSGMPKDRFSAEMPDATLATLKIQPSEPRDSAVYFCASGFIFLDRGKYEQYFGPGTRLTVT.

This clonotype was seen repeatedly, ten times or more. V usage is TRBV11-2 and J usage is TRBJ2-7, with D unclear. The CDR3 totals 15 residues. Trimming left V 4 bases short and J 1 base short, with 14 bases between. CDR1 is SGHAT, CDR2 FQNNGV, per germline. CDR3 in DNA: TGTGCCAGCAGCTCAAGGCCGCCCCGGTCCTACGAGCAGTACTTC. This gives the protein CASSSRPPRSYEQYF.

This clonotype came up many times. The CDR3 region has the DNA TGCAGTGCTAGAGACGGGACAATCCATGGGGGGGGTTACAATGAGCAGTTCTTC. This sequence encodes CSARDGTIHGGGYNEQFF. The chain recombines TRBV20-1 with TRBJ2-1, with D perhaps matching TRBD2 (7 bases). Trimming cost V 0 bases and J 4 bases, with 22 bases left between them. Germline CDR1 is DFQATT and CDR2 is SNEGSKA (reference sequence). The CDR3 totals 18 residues.

In regard to this clonotype: At one of its ends the junction is not consistent with the germline gene, which may arise from a read error. The chain joins TRBV25-1 to TRBJ2-7, with a weak D call TRBD1 (6 bases). There are 13 residues in the CDR3. Germline V CDR1 and CDR2: MGHDK, SYGVNS. The chain's CDR3 is CATSDTGIGAQHF. The CDR3 DNA follows: TGTGCCACCAGTGATACAGGGATCGGTGCGCAGCACTTC.

This clonotype was detected ten times or more. The rearrangement links TRBV2 to TRBJ1-6, with 8 bases identical to TRBD1. The CDR3 is 15 residues long. V was pared by 5 bases and J by 7 bases, with 7 bases of the junction left unmatched. Germline V gene lookup returns CDR1 SNHLY and CDR2 FYNNEI. In DNA, the CDR3 is TGTGCCAGCAGTAGACAGGGGCCGGAAAATTCACCCCTCCACTTT. This sequence encodes CASSRQGPENSPLHF.

This clonotype was counted at least ten times. This chain joins TRBV6-5 and TRBJ1-2; D is ambiguous. This CDR3 comprises 14 residues. Germline values: CDR1 MNHEY, CDR2 SVGAGI. V was clipped by 0 bases and J by 3 bases, with 8 bases between them. CDR3 DNA: TGTGCCAGCAGTTACTCGATAACGGACTATGGCTACACCTTC. It yields the protein CASSYSITDYGYTF.

This clonotype was detected only a few times. The rearrangement links TRBV3-1 to TRBJ2-3; 7 bases fit TRBD2. CDR1 is LGHDT, CDR2 YNNKEL, per germline (reference sequence). CDR3 length: 13 amino acids. Trimming cost V 6 bases and J 4 bases; bases outside gene matches: 4. In DNA form, the CDR3 reads TGTGCCAGCAGACTACTAGCGTCAGATACGCAGTATTTT. Its protein product is CASRLLASDTQYF.

This chain uses TRBV7-3 with TRBJ2-2; TRBD2 aligns across 12 bases. Unmatched junction bases numbered 16, after V lost 6 bases and J lost 5 bases. This CDR3 is built from 19 residues. CDR1 is SGHTA, CDR2 FQGTGA, per germline. The CDR3 DNA reads as TGTGCCAGCAGTTATCTAGCGGGAGGGCCCCATCGTTTAACCGGGGAGCTGTTTTTT. Residues: CASSYLAGGPHRLTGELFF.

This clonotype was seen more than once but under ten times. A much larger clone is a single base away; this may be a read error. CDR3 in amino acids: CASSLRLVRRSYEQYF. The CDR3 nucleotides read TGCGCCAGCAGCTTGAGGTTGGTCAGGAGGTCCTACGAGCAGTACTTC. The chain recombines TRBV5-1 with TRBJ2-7, with D possibly matching TRBD2 (5 bases). Germline CDR1 is SGHRS and CDR2 is YFSETQ. The CDR3 covers 16 residues. V shed 1 base and J shed 1 base, with 15 bases lying between them.

This clonotype has more than one count but fewer than ten. A much larger clone lies a single base off, so this may be a read error. The chain has TRBV7-2 and TRBJ2-3, with 11 bases lining up with TRBD2. The CDR3 runs 17 residues. The V and J ends lost 7 bases and 10 bases, in that order; junction bases with no gene match: 19. CDR1 is SGHTA, CDR2 FQGNSA, per germline. This chain's CDR3 is CASNEMGLAGGVGPQYF. CDR3 sequence (DNA): TGTGCCAGCAACGAGATGGGGCTAGCGGGAGGTGTGGGTCCGCAGTATTTT.

At least ten counts were recorded for this clonotype. A much larger clonotype is one base distant, so this may be a read error. CDR3 loop: CASSPEPGSQETQHF. The DNA for the CDR3 is TGTGCCAGCAGTCCCGAGCCGGGGAGCCAAGAGACCCAGCACTTC. This chain connects TRBV7-3 to TRBJ2-5, with D possibly being TRBD2 (5 bases). CDR1 and CDR2 (germline): SGHTA, FQGTGA. CDR3 length: 15 amino acids.

This clonotype was counted ten times or more. CDR3: CASSIAGGDEQYF. In DNA, the CDR3 is TGTGCCAGTAGTATAGCGGGAGGGGACGAGCAGTACTTC. The chain recombines TRBV19 with TRBJ2-7; the match to TRBD2 covers 8 bases. Per the germline V gene, CDR1 is LNHDA and CDR2 is SQIVND (reference sequence). The CDR3 is 13 amino acids. V gave up 1 base and J gave up 5 bases; unmatched junction bases: 1.

V is TRBV7-6 and J is TRBJ2-7; 10 bases fit TRBD2. There are 15 residues in the CDR3. The V gene's germline CDR1 is SGHVS and CDR2 FNYEAQ. Trimming took 2 bases from V and 6 from J; bases not matched to a gene: 7. The CDR3 spells CASSLLAGGACEQYF. CDR3 sequence (DNA): TGTGCCAGCAGCTTATTAGCGGGGGGTGCCTGCGAGCAGTACTTC. The full variable domain, in which reference TRBV7-6 and TRBJ2-7 provide the parts outside the CDR3, is GAGVSQSPRYKVTKRGQDVALRCDPISGHVSLYWYRQALGQGPEFLTYFNYEAQQDKSGLPNDRFSAERPEGSISTLTIQRTEQRDSAMYRCASSLLAGGACEQYFGPGTRLTVT.

This clonotype appeared many times. The rearrangement joins TRBV6-5 to TRBJ2-5; 7 bases align to TRBD1. The germline V gene has CDR1 MNHEY and CDR2 SVGAGI. Trimming cost V 7 bases and J 0 bases; bases outside gene matches: 2. The CDR3 sequence is 13 residues long. The CDR3 DNA follows: TGTGCCAGCAAGACAGGGAACCAAGAGACCCAGTACTTC. Translated, it gives CASKTGNQETQYF.

The rearrangement uses TRBV15 and TRBJ2-7; 7 bases are a match to TRBD2. The trim removed 3 bases at V and 4 bases at J, leaving 9 bases unmatched. This CDR3 region has 15 residues. The germline V gene encodes CDR1 LNHNV and CDR2 YYDKDF (reference sequence). CDR3 residues: CATSSLEGGPYEQYF. In nucleotides, the CDR3 is TGTGCCACCAGCAGCTTGGAGGGAGGGCCTTACGAGCAGTACTTC. The variable domain in full, completed from reference TRBV15 and TRBJ2-7, reads DAMVIQNPRYQVTQFGKPVTLSCSQTLNHNVMYWYQQKSSQAPKLLFHYYDKDFNNEADTPDNFQSRRPNTSFCFLDIRSPGLGDTAMYLCATSSLEGGPYEQYFGPGTRLTVT.

Points on this clonotype: A much larger clone differs from this one at a single base, so this may be a read error. The chain links TRBV5-6 to TRBJ2-7, with no clear D. This CDR3 region has 15 residues. Germline V gene lookup returns CDR1 SGHDT and CDR2 YYEEEE. Trimming removed 0 bases from V and 0 bases from J, with 10 bases in between. CDR3 sequence reads: CASSLDRPSSYEQYF. The CDR3 coding sequence is TGTGCCAGCAGCTTGGATCGGCCTAGCTCCTACGAGCAGTACTTC.

In this sample, this clonotype turned up many times. The V call is TRBV11-3, the J call TRBJ2-2, with 8 positions matching TRBD1. Trimming took 7 bases from V and 7 from J; bases not matched to a gene: 8. CDR3 length: 14 amino acids. The germline V gene encodes CDR1 SGHNT and CDR2 YENEEA. CDR3 residues: CASTFRGRNGELFF. The DNA for the CDR3 is TGTGCCAGCACCTTCAGGGGGCGTAACGGGGAGCTGTTTTTT.

The V call is TRBV19, the J call TRBJ1-2; no definite D call. There are 10 residues in the CDR3. Trimming left V 10 bases short and J 1 base short, with 4 bases between. In germline, CDR1 is LNHDA, CDR2 SQIVND (reference sequence). In nucleotides, the CDR3 is TGTGCCACCTATAACTATGGCTACACCTTC. It yields the protein CATYNYGYTF.